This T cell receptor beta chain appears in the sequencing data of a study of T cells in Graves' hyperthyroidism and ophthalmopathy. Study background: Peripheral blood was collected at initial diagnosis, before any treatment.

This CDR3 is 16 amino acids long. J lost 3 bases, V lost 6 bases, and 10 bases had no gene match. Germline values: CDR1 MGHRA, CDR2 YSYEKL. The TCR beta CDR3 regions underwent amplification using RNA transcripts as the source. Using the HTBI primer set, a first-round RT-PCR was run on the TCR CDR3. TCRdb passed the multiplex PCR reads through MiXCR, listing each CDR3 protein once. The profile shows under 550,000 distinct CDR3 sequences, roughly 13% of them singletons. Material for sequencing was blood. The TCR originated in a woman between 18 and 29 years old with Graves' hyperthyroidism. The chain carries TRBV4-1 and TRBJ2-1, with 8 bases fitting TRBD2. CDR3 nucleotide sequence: TGCGCCAGCAGGCCTCCAGGAGCGGGAGACTACAATGAGCAGTTCTTC. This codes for CASRPPGAGDYNEQFF.